This T cell receptor beta chain was identified in a study of T cells in Graves' hyperthyroidism and ophthalmopathy. Germline-derived CDR1 and CDR2 are KGHDR and SFDVKD. 9 amino acids form the CDR3, both terminal residues included. Patients having uncontrolled infection, another autoimmune disease, pregnancy or lactation were not included. Points on this clonotype: Its matching antigen is unknown. A read error is likely, as this CDR3 ends without the conserved phenylalanine or tryptophan. No DNA is shown, since the ends of the CDR3 on it are uncertain; the CDR3 is the one TCRdb lists.

Study conclusions and caveats: Blood also carried most thyroid clonotypes expanded above 0.001. Ophthalmopathy onset followed model prediction by a median about seven months. From stable hyperthyroidism, ophthalmopathy was separated by a 13 V-J model.

Amplified TCR beta CDR3 regions came from RNA transcripts. The HTBI primer set served for first-round RT-PCR of the TCR CDR3. TCRdb ran MiXCR on the multiplex PCR reads and lists one entry per CDR3 protein. This table holds a few hundred thousand distinct CDR3 sequences, 40% to 55% found once. This TCR derives from an adult woman with Graves' disease, either hyperthyroidism or ophthalmopathy (not recorded which). Sequenced sample: peripheral blood or thyroid tissue (not recorded which). The J gene is TRBJ2-1, the V gene TRBV24-1; the D call in the table, TRBD1, was not verified against the DNA. The CDR3 loop reads CATSDTRDS.